This is a list of T cell receptor beta chains from one sample in a study of vaccination and CD4 T cells after COVID-19. TCRdb used MiXCR to reprocess the PCR reads, holding one entry per CDR3 protein. In the table there are 20,000 to 25,000 distinct CDR3 sequences, around a third of which are singletons. Their specific antigens are unknown. The sample was cultured CD4+ T cells from blood. The receptors were gathered from a human donor with COVID-19. CDR3s include the opening cysteine and the closing phenylalanine or tryptophan.

CDR3 length: 12
V gene: TRBV30
CDR3 protein: CASSPAEHKQFF

CDR3 length: 13
V gene: TRBV2
CDR3 protein: CASGGVFEYEQYF

CDR3 length: 16
V gene: TRBV2
CDR3 protein: CASSERDSIFNSPLHF

CDR3 length: 15
V gene: TRBV5-1
CDR3 protein: CASSLAAPGANVLTF

CDR3 length: 18
V gene: TRBV11-2
CDR3 protein: CASSRFFSPNRDTDTQYF

CDR3 length: 15
V gene: TRBV6-1
CDR3 protein: CATETSGGGTDTQYF

CDR3 length: 13
V gene: TRBV20-1
CDR3 protein: CSAERAGVETQYF

CDR3 length: 15
V gene: TRBV4-3
CDR3 protein: CASSPRTATNYGYTF

CDR3 length: 17
V gene: TRBV10-1
CDR3 protein: CASSESPWGTATGELFF

CDR3 length: 17
V gene: TRBV15
CDR3 protein: CATSRDSGTGGLNEQFF

CDR3 length: 21
V gene: TRBV12-3/TRBV12-4
CDR3 protein: CASSFVDRVGLAGGRSYEQYF

CDR3 length: 15
V gene: TRBV30
CDR3 protein: CAWSQDSISYNEQFF

CDR3 length: 15
V gene: TRBV19
CDR3 protein: CASRTSGGYHNEQFF

CDR3 length: 16
V gene: TRBV19
CDR3 protein: CASSIGVPDRGTEAFF

CDR3 length: 16
V gene: TRBV20-1
CDR3 protein: CSASSQSRSGGNIQYF

CDR3 length: 15
V gene: TRBV12-3/TRBV12-4
CDR3 protein: CASSLAGGSTYGYTF

CDR3 length: 15
V gene: TRBV7-2
CDR3 protein: CASGLVRGLTYEQYF

CDR3 length: 14
V gene: TRBV7-6
CDR3 protein: CASTLGVLSSEQYF

CDR3 length: 14
V gene: TRBV20-1
CDR3 protein: CSAKDRDVIETQYF

CDR3 length: 14
V gene: TRBV4-3
CDR3 protein: CASSHLTDTGELFF

CDR3 length: 16
V gene: TRBV7-2
CDR3 protein: CASSLAGANSGNTIYF

CDR3 length: 11
V gene: TRBV11-2
CDR3 protein: CASSPKLGALF

CDR3 length: 14
V gene: TRBV10-1
CDR3 protein: CASSVSLGDTEAFF

CDR3 length: 16
V gene: TRBV18
CDR3 protein: CASSRTQGRGNQPQHF

CDR3 length: 13
V gene: TRBV15
CDR3 protein: CATSWRVDEKLFF

CDR3 length: 14
V gene: TRBV20-1
CDR3 protein: CSASLGTGTFRLFF

CDR3 length: 12
V gene: TRBV7-2
CDR3 protein: CASSLSDIRQYF

CDR3 length: 12
V gene: TRBV20-1
CDR3 protein: CSARGRVNEQFF

CDR3 length: 16
V gene: TRBV11-3
CDR3 protein: CASSLAASGRTDTQYF

CDR3 length: 14
V gene: TRBV20-1
CDR3 protein: CSASLNWVLETQYF

CDR3 length: 15
V gene: TRBV20-1
CDR3 protein: CSARTSGGSTDTQYF

CDR3 length: 17
V gene: TRBV21-1
CDR3 protein: CASSKGRGARMNTEAFF

CDR3 length: 13
V gene: TRBV6-1
CDR3 protein: CASSEGGDYGYTF

CDR3 length: 14
V gene: TRBV20-1
CDR3 protein: CSARSQYSLNTIYF

CDR3 length: 14
V gene: TRBV29-1
CDR3 protein: CSVKDSTSNQPQHF

CDR3 length: 15
V gene: TRBV18
CDR3 protein: CASSPLPIGEGGYTF

CDR3 length: 13
V gene: TRBV20-1
CDR3 protein: CSATLGVNEKLFF

CDR3 length: 13
V gene: TRBV27
CDR3 protein: CASGTSSSLPQHF

CDR3 length: 14
V gene: TRBV28
CDR3 protein: CASRTQGNQETQYF

CDR3 length: 15
V gene: TRBV11-1
CDR3 protein: CASSLAPQNSYEQYF

CDR3 length: 13
V gene: TRBV5-4
CDR3 protein: CASSKQGPDGYTF

CDR3 length: 13
V gene: TRBV28
CDR3 protein: CASSQPKYNEQFF

CDR3 length: 14
V gene: TRBV20-1
CDR3 protein: CSAGGAGGQETQYF

CDR3 length: 16
V gene: TRBV18
CDR3 protein: CASSPQGARYTGELFF

CDR3 length: 13
V gene: TRBV10-3
CDR3 protein: CATDEGQLYEQYF

CDR3 length: 15
V gene: TRBV5-1
CDR3 protein: CASSYEGGEGATQYF

CDR3 length: 15
V gene: TRBV19
CDR3 protein: CASSISLGRGPEAFF

CDR3 length: 16
V gene: TRBV5-5
CDR3 protein: CASSLRWGATGTEAFF

CDR3 length: 15
V gene: TRBV7-2
CDR3 protein: CASSLSGGASFEQFF

CDR3 length: 14
V gene: TRBV6-2/TRBV6-3
CDR3 protein: CASSPPKVYTEAFF

CDR3 length: 14
V gene: TRBV5-1
CDR3 protein: CASSLSGGTYGYTF

CDR3 length: 11
V gene: TRBV30
CDR3 protein: CAWSIGESQHF

CDR3 length: 14
V gene: TRBV20-1
CDR3 protein: CSARDLQGNYGYTF

CDR3 length: 14
V gene: TRBV7-2
CDR3 protein: CASSFLDSNQPQHF

CDR3 length: 15
V gene: TRBV10-3
CDR3 protein: CAISESLGINQPQHF

CDR3 length: 18
V gene: TRBV5-1
CDR3 protein: CASSLGTGGLAGANVLTF

CDR3 length: 14
V gene: TRBV9
CDR3 protein: CASGKPISTDTQYF

CDR3 length: 15
V gene: TRBV6-1
CDR3 protein: CASSDAQRQGGDYTF

CDR3 length: 14
V gene: TRBV30
CDR3 protein: CAWSVLQGRYGYTF

CDR3 length: 14
V gene: TRBV19
CDR3 protein: CASSMEGGSYGYTF